The source of this T cell receptor beta chain is a study of blood T cells in healthy people across ages. Study summary: Researchers report that template switching captured about one barcoded beta molecule per two T cells.

The use of a sample-barcoded 5' primer and a J-beta primer mix characterized a second PCR of about 7 to 12 cycles. MiXCR, applied by TCRdb to the 5' RACE reads, yields one record per CDR3 protein. There are approximately 800,000 distinct CDR3 sequences in the sample; 46% occur only once, and 15% to 20% lies in the top ten. Concerning this clonotype itself: A much larger clone differs by one base, so this may be a read error.

Every donor provided around 10 milliliters of peripheral blood. Isolated PBMCs totaled at least 6 million in each sample. Germline CDR1 SEHNR, CDR2 FQNEAQ (reference sequence). The CDR3 loop spans 14 amino acids. Sequenced input: blood. The TCR comes from a man older than 75 in good health. The rearrangement links TRBV7-9 to TRBJ2-5; D is unclear. For the CDR3, the DNA is TGTGCCGGCAGCTTGCTTGGCGCCCAAGAGACCCAGTACTTC. Translated, it gives CAGSLLGAQETQYF.